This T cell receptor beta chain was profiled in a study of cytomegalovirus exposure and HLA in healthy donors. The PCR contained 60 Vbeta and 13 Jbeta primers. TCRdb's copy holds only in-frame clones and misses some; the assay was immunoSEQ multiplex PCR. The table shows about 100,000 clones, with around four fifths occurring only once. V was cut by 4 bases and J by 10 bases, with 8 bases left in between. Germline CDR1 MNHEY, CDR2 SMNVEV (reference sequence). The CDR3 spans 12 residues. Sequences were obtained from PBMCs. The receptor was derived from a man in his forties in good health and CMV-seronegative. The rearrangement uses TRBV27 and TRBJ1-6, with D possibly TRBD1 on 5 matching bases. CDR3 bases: TGTGCCAGCAGTTCTCGGGGGTCACCCCTCCACTTT. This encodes CASSSRGSPLHF.